The present entry profiles one T cell receptor beta chain with its context. The record originates from a study of cytotoxic CD8 clonotypes in ibrutinib-treated CLL. CDR1 and CDR2 from the germline V gene are LGHNA and YNFKEQ. V was clipped by 5 bases and J by 6 bases, with 13 bases between them. There are 14 residues in the CDR3. Measured with immunoSEQ multiplex PCR; TCRdb has only the in-frame clones, and not every one. The data show fewer than 40,000 clones, 68% seen once. The chain employs TRBV4-2 and TRBJ2-2, with D hard to call. The sequence came from a human donor with chronic lymphocytic leukemia. The sample consisted of PBMCs, taken at disease progression, from a patient treated with ibrutinib. The CDR3 loop reads CASSESDRPGELFF. The CDR3 DNA reads TGTGCCAGCAGCGAATCGGACCGACCCGGGGAGCTGTTTTTT.